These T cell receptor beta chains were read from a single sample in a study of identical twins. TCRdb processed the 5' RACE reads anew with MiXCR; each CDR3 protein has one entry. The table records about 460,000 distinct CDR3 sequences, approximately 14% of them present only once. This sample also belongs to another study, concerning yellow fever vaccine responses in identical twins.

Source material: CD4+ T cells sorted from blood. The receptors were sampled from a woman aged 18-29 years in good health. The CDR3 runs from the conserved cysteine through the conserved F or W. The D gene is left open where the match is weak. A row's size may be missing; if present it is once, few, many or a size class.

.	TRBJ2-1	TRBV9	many	TGTGCCAGCAGCGTACCTCAGGACTGGGGTGAGCAGTTCTTC	CASSVPQDWGEQFF
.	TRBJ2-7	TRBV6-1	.	TGTGCCAGCAAGGATCAGAGGTGGGACTACGAGCAGTACTTC	CASKDQRWDYEQYF
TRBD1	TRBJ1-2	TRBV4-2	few	TGTGCCAGCAGCCGAAGGGGGCTTGATGGCTACACCTTC	CASSRRGLDGYTF
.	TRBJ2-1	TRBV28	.	TGTGCCAGCAGGGACCCCGGACTCAATGAGCAGTTCTTC	CASRDPGLNEQFF
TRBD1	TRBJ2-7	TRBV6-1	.	TGTGCCACCACCCCTGGGACAGGGATAATATCCTACGAGCAGTACTTC	CATTPGTGIISYEQYF
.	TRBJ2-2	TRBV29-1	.	TGCAGCGTGGGGACATATCCGAACACCGGGGAGCTGTTTTTT	CSVGTYPNTGELFF
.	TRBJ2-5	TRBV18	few	TGTGCCAGCTCACCGGCAGGGACGGAGACCCAGTACTTC	CASSPAGTETQYF
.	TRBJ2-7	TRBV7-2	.	TGTGCCAGCAGCCGAGGGTCCAGAGGTAGTTCCTACGAGCAGTACTTC	CASSRGSRGSSYEQYF
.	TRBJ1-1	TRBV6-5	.	TGTGCCAGCAGTTATCTCCGATCCCGCCAGCGCCCGAACACTGAAGCTTTCTTT	CASSYLRSRQRPNTEAFF
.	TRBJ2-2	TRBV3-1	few	TGTGCCAGCAACGCCCGGGACTCGAACACCGGGGAGCTGTTTTTT	CASNARDSNTGELFF
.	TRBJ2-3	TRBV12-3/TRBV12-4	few	TGTGCCAGCAGTTTCGGGGACGTCCTAATTCGAGATACGCAGTATTTT	CASSFGDVLIRDTQYF
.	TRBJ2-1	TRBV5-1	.	TGCGCCAGCAGCCTGACCCAGGGGAATGAGCAGTTCTTC	CASSLTQGNEQFF
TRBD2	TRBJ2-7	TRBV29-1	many	TGCAGCGCCGGGAGGGACGAGCAGTACTTC	CSAGRDEQYF
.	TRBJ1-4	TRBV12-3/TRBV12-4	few	TGTGCCAGCAGTCCGGGACGCCCTAATGAAAAACTGTTTTTT	CASSPGRPNEKLFF
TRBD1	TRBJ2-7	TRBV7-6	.	TGTGCCAGCAGCTTAGCAGCTCCGGGACAGGGTTACGAGCAGTACTTC	CASSLAAPGQGYEQYF
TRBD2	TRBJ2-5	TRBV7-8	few	TGTGCCAGCAGCTTTTGGACTAGCGGACAAGAGACCCAGTACTTC	CASSFWTSGQETQYF
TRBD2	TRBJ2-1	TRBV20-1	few	TGCAGTGCTTCAATGACTAGCGGGTTTTCCTACAATGAGCAGTTCTTC	CSASMTSGFSYNEQFF
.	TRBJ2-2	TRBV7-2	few	TGTGCCAGCAGCTCATTCCGGGGAAGCGGGGAGCTGTTTTTT	CASSSFRGSGELFF
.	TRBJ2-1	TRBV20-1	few	TGCAGTGCTAGAGTGCGAGGGGGGATGAGCTCCTACAATGAGCAGTTCTTC	CSARVRGGMSSYNEQFF
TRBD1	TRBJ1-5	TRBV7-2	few	TGTGCCAGCAGCTTAGTGGGACAGGGAAATCAGCCCCAGCATTTT	CASSLVGQGNQPQHF
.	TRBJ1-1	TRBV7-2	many	TGTGCCAGCAGCTTAGAAAGTAGGGTAGGGGAAGCTTTCTTT	CASSLESRVGEAFF
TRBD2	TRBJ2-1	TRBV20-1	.	TGCAGTGCCCTCGACTCATATCCGGGGGGGCAGTTCTTC	CSALDSYPGGQFF
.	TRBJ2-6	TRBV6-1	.	TGTGCCAGTTCTCAAGGGGGGACCGGGGCCAACGTCCTGACTTTC	CASSQGGTGANVLTF
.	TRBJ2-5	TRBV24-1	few	TGTGCCACCAGTGGCCCGGGACGGATATTTCAAGAGACCCAGTACTTC	CATSGPGRIFQETQYF
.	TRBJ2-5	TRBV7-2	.	TGTGCCAGCAGCTTTCGGGGGCGAGAGACCCAGTACTTC	CASSFRGRETQYF
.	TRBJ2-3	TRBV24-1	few	TGTGCCACCAGTGATTTGCAGGAGGCCGCAGATACGCAGTATTTT	CATSDLQEAADTQYF
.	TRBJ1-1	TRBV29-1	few	TGCAGCGTTCGGGGACGACTAAAGGGGTACACTGAAGCTTTCTTT	CSVRGRLKGYTEAFF
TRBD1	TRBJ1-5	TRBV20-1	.	TGCAGTGCTAGGGTCGGGACAGGGGTGCAGCCCCAGCATTTT	CSARVGTGVQPQHF
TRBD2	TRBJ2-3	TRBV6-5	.	TGTGCCAGCAGCTTAGCGGGGGGGCTTGTTGCAGATACGCAGTATTTT	CASSLAGGLVADTQYF
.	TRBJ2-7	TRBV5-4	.	TGTGCCAGCAGCAGAGAGGGGGTTAGCGAGCAGTACTTC	CASSREGVSEQYF
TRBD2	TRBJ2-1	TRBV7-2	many	TGTGCCAGCAGCTTTAGCGGGGGAAGCTCCTACAATGAGCAGTTCTTC	CASSFSGGSSYNEQFF
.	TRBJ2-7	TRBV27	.	TGTGCCAGCAGTTTCGCCCAGGGGGAGCAGTACTTC	CASSFAQGEQYF
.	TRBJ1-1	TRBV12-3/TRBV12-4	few	TGTGCCAGCAGTTCCACCCGTCCGGGGGGTATGTACACTGAAGCTTTCTTT	CASSSTRPGGMYTEAFF
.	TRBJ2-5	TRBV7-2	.	TGTGCCAGCAGCTTATTTTTAGGGCGGGAGACCCAGTACTTC	CASSLFLGRETQYF
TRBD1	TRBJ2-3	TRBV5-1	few	TGCGCCAGCAGCACAGGGGGACCCGGGCCAGGCGATACGCAGTATTTT	CASSTGGPGPGDTQYF
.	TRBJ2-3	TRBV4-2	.	TGTGCCAGCAGCCAAGAGACAGCGGAGACAGATACGCAGTATTTT	CASSQETAETDTQYF
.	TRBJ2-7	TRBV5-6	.	TGTGCCAGCAGCGTTCTACATGCCAACGAGCAGTACTTC	CASSVLHANEQYF
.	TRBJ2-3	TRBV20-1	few	TGCAGTGCTCGACTAGGGTCCGCAGATACGCAGTATTTT	CSARLGSADTQYF
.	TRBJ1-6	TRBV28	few	TGTGCCAGCAGCGATGGGACGGTATATAATTCACCCCTCCACTTT	CASSDGTVYNSPLHF
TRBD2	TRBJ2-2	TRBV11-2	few	TGTGCCAGCAGCTTCAGAAACAAACTAGCGGGAGGTGCGGGCGGGGAGCTGTTTTTT	CASSFRNKLAGGAGGELFF
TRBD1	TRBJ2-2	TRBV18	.	TGTGCCAGCTCACCACTAGGGACAGCTCCGAACACCGGGGAGCTGTTTTTT	CASSPLGTAPNTGELFF
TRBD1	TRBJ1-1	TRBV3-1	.	TGTGCCAGCAGCCGTCAGGGGGGTTCCACTGAAGCTTTCTTT	CASSRQGGSTEAFF